This TCR beta chain was captured by sequencing in a study of cytomegalovirus exposure and HLA in healthy donors. The study, taken as a whole, reports: The dataset shows that most TCR sequences were rare, while some public TCRs occurred in many donors. Investigators reported fewer than 200 TCR beta chains as tied to cytomegalovirus. As was reported, the classifier diagnosed cytomegalovirus status with high specificity and sensitivity. There were a few CMV-associated chains whose specificity for CMV antigens was confirmed in vitro.

Details on this clone: The antigen remains undetermined.

Sequencing was performed with immunoSEQ multiplex PCR; in TCRdb, only in-frame clones are kept and a portion is missing. The table shows about 190,000 clones, with about four fifths occurring only once. CDR3 length equals 18 residues. The trim removed 1 base at V and 4 bases at J, leaving 13 bases unmatched. Germline V gene lookup returns CDR1 SGHTA and CDR2 FQGNSA. V usage is TRBV7-2 and J usage is TRBJ2-5, with TRBD2 matching 9 bases. Specimen: PBMCs. This clonotype originated in a woman aged 18-29 years in good health and CMV-seropositive. CDR3 loop: CASSLVDSRRGGRETQYF. In DNA, the CDR3 is TGTGCCAGCAGCTTAGTCGACTCCCGGCGGGGGGGCCGAGAGACCCAGTACTTC.